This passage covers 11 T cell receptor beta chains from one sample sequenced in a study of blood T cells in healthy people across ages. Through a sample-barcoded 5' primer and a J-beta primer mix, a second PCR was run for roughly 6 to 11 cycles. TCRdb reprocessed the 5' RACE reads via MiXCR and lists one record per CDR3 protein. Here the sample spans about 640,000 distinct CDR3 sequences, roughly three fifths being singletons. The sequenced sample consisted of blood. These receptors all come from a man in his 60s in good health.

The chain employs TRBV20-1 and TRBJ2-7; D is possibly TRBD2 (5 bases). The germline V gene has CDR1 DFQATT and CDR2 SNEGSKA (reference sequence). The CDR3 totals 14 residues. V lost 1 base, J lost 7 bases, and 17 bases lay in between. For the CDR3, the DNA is TGCAGTGCTAGAGCGGGGTCCGTCTACAATGAGCAGTACTTC. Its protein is CSARAGSVYNEQYF.

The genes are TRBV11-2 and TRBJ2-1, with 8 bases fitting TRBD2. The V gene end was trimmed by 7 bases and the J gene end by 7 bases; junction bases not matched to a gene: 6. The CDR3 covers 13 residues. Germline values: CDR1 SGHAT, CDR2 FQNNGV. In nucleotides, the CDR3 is TGTGCCAGCACCGGGGTAGCGGGGAATGAGCAGTTCTTC. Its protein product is CASTGVAGNEQFF.

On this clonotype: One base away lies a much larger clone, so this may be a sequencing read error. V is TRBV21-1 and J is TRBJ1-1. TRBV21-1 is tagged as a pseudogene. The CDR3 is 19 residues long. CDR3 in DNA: TGTGGCAGCAGCTCACCTGAGGGATTAAGACCGACCCTGAACACTGAAGCTTTCTTT. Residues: CGSSSPEGLRPTLNTEAFF.

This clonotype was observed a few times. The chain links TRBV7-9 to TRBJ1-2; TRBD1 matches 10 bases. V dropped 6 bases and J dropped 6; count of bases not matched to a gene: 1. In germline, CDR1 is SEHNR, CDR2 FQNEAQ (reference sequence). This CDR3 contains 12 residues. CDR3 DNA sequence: TGTGCCAGCAGAGGACAGGGGGATGGCTACACCTTC. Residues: CASRGQGDGYTF.

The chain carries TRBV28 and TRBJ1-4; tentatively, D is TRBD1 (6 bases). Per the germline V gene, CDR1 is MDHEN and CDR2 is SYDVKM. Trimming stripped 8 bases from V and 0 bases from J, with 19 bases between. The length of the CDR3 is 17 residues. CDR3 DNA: TGTGCCAGCGGATCCGGCGGACAGCGGGCAACTAATGAAAAACTGTTTTTT. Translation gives CASGSGGQRATNEKLFF.

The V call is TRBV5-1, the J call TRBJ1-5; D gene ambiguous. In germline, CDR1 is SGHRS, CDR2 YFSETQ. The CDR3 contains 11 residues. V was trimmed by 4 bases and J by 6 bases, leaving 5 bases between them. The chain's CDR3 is CASSDSQPQHF. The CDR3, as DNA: TGCGCCAGCAGCGACTCTCAGCCCCAGCATTTT.

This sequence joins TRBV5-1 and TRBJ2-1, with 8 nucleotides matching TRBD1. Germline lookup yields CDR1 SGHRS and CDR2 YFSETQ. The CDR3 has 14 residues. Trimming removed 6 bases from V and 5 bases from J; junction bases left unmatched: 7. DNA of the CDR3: TGCGCCAGCACCTTAGGGACAGGCCACAATGAGCAGTTCTTC. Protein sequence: CASTLGTGHNEQFF.

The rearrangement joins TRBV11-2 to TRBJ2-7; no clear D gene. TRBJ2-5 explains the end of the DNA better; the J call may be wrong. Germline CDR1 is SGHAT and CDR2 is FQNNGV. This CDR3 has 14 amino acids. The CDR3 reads CASSPIYGRETQYF. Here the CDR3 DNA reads TGTGCCAGCAGCCCGATCTATGGTCGAGAGACCCAGTACTTC.

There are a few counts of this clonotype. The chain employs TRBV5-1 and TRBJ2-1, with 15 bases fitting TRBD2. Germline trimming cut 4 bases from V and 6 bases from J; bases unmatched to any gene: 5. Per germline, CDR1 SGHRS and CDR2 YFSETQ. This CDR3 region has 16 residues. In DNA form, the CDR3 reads TGCGCCAGCAGCACCGGGACTAGCGGGGGGCGCAATGAGCAGTTCTTC. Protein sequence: CASSTGTSGGRNEQFF.

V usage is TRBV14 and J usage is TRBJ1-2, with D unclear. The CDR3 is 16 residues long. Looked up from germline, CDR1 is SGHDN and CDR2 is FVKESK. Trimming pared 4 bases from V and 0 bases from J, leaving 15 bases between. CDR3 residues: CASSPPGSTPNYGYTF. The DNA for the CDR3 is TGTGCCAGCAGCCCTCCGGGGAGCACCCCTAACTATGGCTACACCTTC. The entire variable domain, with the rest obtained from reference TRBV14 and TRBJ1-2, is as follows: EAGVTQFPSHSVIEKGQTVTLRCDPISGHDNLYWYRRVMGKEIKFLLHFVKESKQDESGMPNNRFLAERTGGTYSTLKVQPAELEDSGVYFCASSPPGSTPNYGYTFGSGTRLTVV.

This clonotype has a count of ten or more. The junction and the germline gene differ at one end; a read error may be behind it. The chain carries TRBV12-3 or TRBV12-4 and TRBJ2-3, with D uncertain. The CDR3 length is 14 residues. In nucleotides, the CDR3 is TGTGCCAGCAGTTTTGGGGTGAGAGCAGATATGCAGTATTTT. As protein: CASSFGVRADMQYF.